The rows below give T cell receptor beta chains drawn from one sample of a study of breast tumors, draining lymph nodes, adjacent tissues. In TCRdb, the multiplex PCR reads were re-called with MiXCR into one record per CDR3 protein. There are under 300,000 distinct CDR3 sequences in the sample; under 35% occur only once, and approximately 3.5% lies in the top ten. Sequenced input: axillary lymph node tissue. These receptors were obtained from a female donor with breast cancer. Some clones in this sample may be carry-over from other donors' samples. CDR3s include the opening cysteine and the closing phenylalanine or tryptophan. D genes are given only for firm matches. Rows give clone size only sometimes, using once, few, many, or a class for an expanded clone.

TRBJ1-5 | TRBV2 | . | . | TGTGCCAGCAGTGACGGATCGGGGGGGGGACAGCCCCAGCATTTT | CASSDGSGGGQPQHF
TRBJ1-4 | TRBV5-1 | many | . | TGCGCCAGCAGCTTGGGACAGATTAATGAAAAACTGTTTTTT | CASSLGQINEKLFF
TRBJ1-4 | TRBV7-9 | . | . | TGTGCCAGCAGCTTAGGTCGTGGCCGGAATGTGGGAACTAATGAAAAACTGTTTTTT | CASSLGRGRNVGTNEKLFF
TRBJ1-1 | TRBV15 | . | TRBD1 | TGTGCCACCAGCAGTATCAGGGGGGCGGAAGCTTTCTTT | CATSSIRGAEAFF
TRBJ1-6 | TRBV5-1 | few | . | TGCGCCAGCAGCCGGGACATATACAATTCACCCCTCCACTTT | CASSRDIYNSPLHF
TRBJ1-2 | TRBV6-6 | many | . | TGTGCCAGCAACAGAGATGGCTACACCTTC | CASNRDGYTF
TRBJ2-3 | TRBV7-2 | many | . | TGTGCCAGCAGCCCCAACCCCCCGACTAGTCCAGATACGCAGTATTTT | CASSPNPPTSPDTQYF
TRBJ1-5 | TRBV9 | many | . | TGTGCCAGCAGCTCCGGACCCTATAGCAATCAGCCCCAGCATTTT | CASSSGPYSNQPQHF
TRBJ1-2 | TRBV24-1 | . | . | TGTGCCACCAGTGACACCTGGGGCTACACCTTC | CATSDTWGYTF
TRBJ2-4 | TRBV6-6 | . | TRBD1 | TGTGCCAGCAGTCGGACAGGGGGAAACATTCAGTACTTC | CASSRTGGNIQYF
TRBJ2-1 | TRBV4-1 | many | . | TGCGCCAGCAGCCGCATGGCTCGGGGGCCAGGGGATGAGCAGTTCTTC | CASSRMARGPGDEQFF
TRBJ1-2 | TRBV28 | . | TRBD1 | TGTGCCAGCAGTTGGACAGGGCTCTCTAACTATGGCTACACCTTC | CASSWTGLSNYGYTF
TRBJ2-2 | TRBV25-1 | many | . | TGTGCCAGCAGTGAATTGGGGGAGTGGCCAAAAGACACCGGGGAGCTGTTTTTT | CASSELGEWPKDTGELFF
TRBJ2-7 | TRBV2 | many | . | TGTGCCAGCAGTCCTCACTACGAGCAGTACTTC | CASSPHYEQYF
TRBJ2-7 | TRBV20-1 | . | TRBD2 | TGCAGTGCTAGTGGGGGGACTACTTTATACTACGAGCAGTACTTC | CSASGGTTLYYEQYF
TRBJ2-7 | TRBV4-2 | few | . | TGTGCCAGCAGCCAGCAGGGGGAGGGCCCGACGTACGAGCAGTACTTC | CASSQQGEGPTYEQYF
TRBJ2-7 | TRBV11-2 | many | TRBD2 | TGTGCCAGCAGCTTAGCAGTTACTAGCGCCTACTCCTACGAGCAGTACTTC | CASSLAVTSAYSYEQYF
TRBJ2-5 | TRBV12-5 | many | . | TGTGCTAGTGGTTTGCCGCCGGGACCGAAATTAGATAAAGAGACCCAGTACTTC | CASGLPPGPKLDKETQYF
TRBJ1-1 | TRBV20-1 | . | . | TGCAGTGCTAGGGGGGAGACGAACACTGAAGCTTTCTTT | CSARGETNTEAFF
TRBJ1-2 | TRBV20-1 | many | TRBD1 | TGCAGTGCTAAAACAGGGGACGTCGGCTATGGCTACACCTTC | CSAKTGDVGYGYTF
TRBJ1-2 | TRBV6-5 | many | . | TGTGCCAGCAGCCCCGAGGGGAACTATGGCTACACCTTC | CASSPEGNYGYTF
TRBJ2-2 | TRBV20-1 | . | TRBD1 | TGCAGTGCTAGATTCGGGACAGGGGCCGGGGAGCTGTTTTTT | CSARFGTGAGELFF
TRBJ1-5 | TRBV11-2 | many | . | TGTGCCAGCAGCTTAACTTCGGGGTCCAATCAGCCCCAGCATTTT | CASSLTSGSNQPQHF
TRBJ1-4 | TRBV5-5 | many | . | TGTGCCAGCAGCTTACGGGACGGTAGTAATGAAAAACTGTTTTTT | CASSLRDGSNEKLFF
TRBJ1-2 | TRBV5-5 | many | . | TGTGCCAGCAGCCCGGACATTAGTTATGGCTACACCTTC | CASSPDISYGYTF
TRBJ2-3 | TRBV10-3 | . | TRBD1 | TGTGCCATCTCGACAGGGGGCACAGATACGCAGTATTTT | CAISTGGTDTQYF
TRBJ2-7 | TRBV11-3 | many | . | TGTGCCAGCAGCTTCACTAGCCGGGAGCAGTACTTC | CASSFTSREQYF
TRBJ2-2 | TRBV7-2 | . | . | TGTGCCAGCAGCTTAGGGGCGGCGGGGCCGGTCGGGGAGCTGTTTTTT | CASSLGAAGPVGELFF
TRBJ1-6 | TRBV14 | many | . | TGTGCCAGCAGCCAAGATGTCCACGAGAGTTCACCCCTCCACTTT | CASSQDVHESSPLHF
TRBJ1-2 | TRBV20-1 | many | . | TGCAGTGCTAGATTGGGGGGCTATGGCTACACCTTC | CSARLGGYGYTF
TRBJ1-2 | TRBV20-1 | many | TRBD1 | TGCAGTGCTAGAGAGACAGGGCGGGACTATGGCTACACCTTC | CSARETGRDYGYTF
TRBJ2-5 | TRBV20-1 | . | TRBD2 | TGCAGTGCTAGACGTGGACTAGCGGGGGCCGGAGAGACCCAGTACTTC | CSARRGLAGAGETQYF
TRBJ2-7 | TRBV14 | . | TRBD2 | TGTGCCAGCAGCCAAGGGTCTAGCGGCTCCTACGAGCAGTACTTC | CASSQGSSGSYEQYF
TRBJ2-1 | TRBV2 | . | TRBD1 | TGTGCCAGCTTAGGGGGCAGGGGTTCTTACAATGAGCAGTTCTTC | CASLGGRGSYNEQFF
TRBJ2-3 | TRBV20-1 | . | . | TGCAGTGCTCGAACGGGAGCGGGAGATACGCAGTATTTT | CSARTGAGDTQYF
TRBJ1-6 | TRBV6-5 | many | . | TGTGCCAGCAGTTATGGGCACCGTTCTCGTTATAATTCACCCCTCCACTTT | CASSYGHRSRYNSPLHF
TRBJ1-3 | TRBV27 | . | . | TGTGCCAGCAGTTTTTTAGGGGGAAACACCATATATTTT | CASSFLGGNTIYF
TRBJ2-7 | TRBV7-6 | many | TRBD1 | TGTGCCAGCAGCTTGACAGGGATAACCTACGAGCAGTACTTC | CASSLTGITYEQYF
TRBJ1-4 | TRBV19 | many | . | TGTGCCAGTAGTGTTCGGGGGGCGCGAGATGAAAAACTGTTTTTT | CASSVRGARDEKLFF
TRBJ1-2 | TRBV28 | few | . | TGTGCCAGCGGGGGCGACTATGGCTACACCTTC | CASGGDYGYTF
TRBJ2-7 | TRBV28 | . | TRBD2 | TGTGCCAGCAGTCCGGGGACTAGCGGGAGGACAATCTACGAGCAGTACTTC | CASSPGTSGRTIYEQYF
TRBJ1-3 | TRBV20-1 | many | . | TGCAGTGCTAGAGATGGATTATCTGGAAACACCATATATTTT | CSARDGLSGNTIYF
TRBJ1-2 | TRBV7-9 | . | . | TGTGCCAGCACCCTGGACACGACCGGTTACACCTTC | CASTLDTTGYTF
TRBJ2-7 | TRBV6-6 | many | TRBD1 | TGTGCCAGCAGGGGACAGGGGGCGCCCGAGCAGTACTTC | CASRGQGAPEQYF
TRBJ2-5 | TRBV30 | few | TRBD1 | TGTGCCTGGAGTCCGACCGGGACAGGGGGCCAGACCCAGTACTTC | CAWSPTGTGGQTQYF
TRBJ1-4 | TRBV19 | many | . | TGTGCCAGTTCACTCCTCGAGGGAGGGGCGAGTCGTGAAAAACTGTTTTTT | CASSLLEGGASREKLFF
TRBJ2-5 | TRBV29-1 | many | . | TGCAGCGTTGTAAGCATACAAGAGACCCAGTACTTC | CSVVSIQETQYF
TRBJ1-3 | TRBV6-6 | many | TRBD1 | TGTCCTTCGACAGGGGTCTGCTCCAGCTCTGGAAACACCATATATTTT | CPSTGVCSSSGNTIYF
TRBJ2-7 | TRBV20-1 | many | TRBD1 | TGCAGTGCTAGAGATTTACAGGGGGTAAACGAGCAGTACTTC | CSARDLQGVNEQYF
TRBJ2-2 | TRBV5-6 | many | . | TGTGCCAGCAGCGCGGGACAGTTCACCGGGGAGCTGTTTTTT | CASSAGQFTGELFF
TRBJ2-7 | TRBV7-9 | . | . | TGTGCCAGCAGCAGTGCTATTGCGGGGACCCTGCGGGGCGAGCAGTACTTC | CASSSAIAGTLRGEQYF
TRBJ2-1 | TRBV15 | many | . | TGTGCCACCAGCAGAGTACCTAGCTTCGAGCAGTTCTTC | CATSRVPSFEQFF
TRBJ2-1 | TRBV9 | few | TRBD2 | TGTGCCAGCAGCCCCGAGTGGGAGGGCCTTGAGCAGTCCTTC | CASSPEWEGLEQSF
TRBJ2-1 | TRBV14 | . | TRBD2 | TGTGCCAGCAGCCAAGTTGGGCTAGCGGGGTACAATGAGCAGTTCTTC | CASSQVGLAGYNEQFF